The TCR beta chain described here comes from a study of human T cells and chemical hapten exposure. The V gene's germline CDR1 is MDHEN and CDR2 SYDVKM. CDR3 length: 17 amino acids. The J segment lost 2 bases and the V segment lost 6 bases, leaving 16 bases of the junction unmatched. A few counts support this clonotype. Per the original data handling: Counting gave a median of around 100,000 TCRs per sample, with values ranging from roughly 23,224 to 700,000. A single record per CDR3 protein comes from TCRdb applying MiXCR to the RACE reads. The V and J calls shown here were made by TCRdb, not taken from the authors' results. The data contain roughly 260,000 distinct CDR3 sequences, over 8% of them singletons. Time point of the sample: pre-sensitization, week 0. This sample's treatment: therapeutic diphenylcyclopropenone sensitization with weekly scalp DPC. Blood sampling preceded each patch test application.

The sample was whole blood, taken in connection with sensitization to the hapten diphenylcyclopropenone (DPC). The rearrangement uses TRBV28 and TRBJ2-7; TRBD1 agrees at 7 bases. The sequence derives from a woman between 35 and 50 years old with alopecia areata. Some clones in this sample may be carry-over from other donors' samples. CDR3 nucleotide sequence: TGTGCCAGCAGCTCTCCACCGGGACAGACCATACCCTACGAGCAGTACTTC. Amino acid sequence: CASSSPPGQTIPYEQYF.